The clone carrying this T cell receptor (beta chain) appeared many times. Its antigen is unknown. TCRdb recomputed calls from the RT-PCR reads with MiXCR, one row per CDR3 protein. The sample holds roughly 700,000 distinct CDR3 sequences, approximately 15% seen once. The data stem from a study of response to subunit inactivated influenza vaccine. Study-level findings and limits: There was a suggestion from the authors that each seasonal influenza vaccination recruits few new T cells.

V was clipped by 6 bases and J by 4 bases, with 12 bases between them. The CDR3 totals 13 residues. This chain uses TRBV12-3 or TRBV12-4 with TRBJ1-1; D is undetermined. The starting material was PBMCs from blood, obtained about 12 days after vaccination. This receptor was taken from a man aged 45-60 years who received an inactivated influenza vaccine. CDR3 sequence (DNA): TGTGCCAGCAGACCCCCTGGGCTCACTGAAGCTTTCTTT. This translates into CASRPPGLTEAFF.